A single sample gave rise to the 12 T cell receptor beta chains below, sequenced in a study of cytomegalovirus exposure and HLA in healthy donors. The PCR had 60 Vbeta and 13 Jbeta primers. Data came from immunoSEQ multiplex PCR; TCRdb stores just in-frame clones and leaves some out. The sample includes roughly 120,000 clones, 70% to 75% of them seen just once. The sample consisted of PBMCs. The source of these receptors is a woman in her forties in good health and CMV-seropositive.

This clone appeared once. The chain is built from TRBV6-5 and TRBJ1-1; D not resolved. Germline V gene lookup returns CDR1 MNHEY and CDR2 SVGAGI. The CDR3 has 13 residues. V dropped 7 bases and J dropped 0 bases, with 9 bases sitting between them. Here the CDR3 reads CASTSHLNTEAFF. CDR3 DNA sequence: TGTGCCAGCACCTCACATTTGAACACTGAAGCTTTCTTT.

This clone was counted between two and nine times. V gene TRBV28 combines with J gene TRBJ1-2, with a weak D call TRBD1 (6 bases). This CDR3 contains 13 residues. V was cut by 2 bases and J by 3 bases, with 7 bases left in between. Germline CDR1 and CDR2: MDHEN and SYDVKM. CDR3 DNA: TGTGCCAGCAGTTTAAACAGGGACTATGGCTACACCTTC. It codes for CASSLNRDYGYTF.

V gene TRBV7-6 combines with J gene TRBJ2-1, with 7 nucleotides matching TRBD1. The CDR3 consists of 16 residues. The junction had 12 bases not matched to a gene; V was cut back by 3 bases and J by 7 bases. CDR1 SGHVS and CDR2 FNYEAQ come from the germline V gene. CDR3: CASSLLGRGGKNEQFF. The CDR3 DNA follows: TGTGCCAGCAGCTTGTTGGGAAGAGGGGGCAAGAATGAGCAGTTCTTC.

The chain couples TRBV7-9 to TRBJ1-2; D gene uncertain. The germline gives CDR1 SEHNR, CDR2 FQNEAQ (reference sequence). Between the trimmed V and J ends, which lost 1 base and 12 bases, there was a span of 9 bases. CDR3 length: 11 residues. The CDR3 spells CASSLGAQDTF. In nucleotides, the CDR3 is TGTGCCAGCAGCTTAGGGGCCCAAGACACCTTC.

The chain is built from TRBV4-3 and TRBJ2-1; 12 bases are shared with TRBD2. The germline V gene has CDR1 LGHNA and CDR2 YSLEER. J was trimmed by 2 bases and V by 0 bases; bases with no gene match: 11. This CDR3 is 20 amino acids long. The CDR3 nucleotides read TGCGCCAGCAGCCAAGAGGCCCTAGCGGGAGGGTACGGGCCCTACAATGAGCAGTTCTTC. The encoded protein is CASSQEALAGGYGPYNEQFF.

The chain uses TRBV28 and TRBJ1-5; the match to TRBD1 covers 10 bases. The CDR3 spans 15 residues. In germline, CDR1 is MDHEN, CDR2 SYDVKM. Unmatched junction bases numbered 2, after V lost 5 bases and J lost 1 base. CDR3 DNA sequence: TGTGCCAGCAGTGGGGGACAGGGGAGCAATCAGCCCCAGCATTTT. It translates to CASSGGQGSNQPQHF.

This clone has more than one count but fewer than ten. V and J are TRBV4-2 and TRBJ2-5, with a weak D call TRBD2 (6 bases). Per the germline V gene, CDR1 is LGHNA and CDR2 is YNFKEQ. Trimming removed 4 bases at V and 3 bases at J, with 15 bases between. CDR3 size: 15 residues. CDR3 in amino acids: CASSLGTAGKETQYF. In nucleotides, the CDR3 is TGTGCCAGCAGCCTTGGGACGGCGGGGAAAGAGACCCAGTACTTC.

This clone appeared a few times. This rearrangement joins TRBV6-4 to TRBJ2-5; no clear D. The CDR3 is 13 amino acids. Germline V gene sequence: CDR1 MRHNA, CDR2 SNTAGT. V was trimmed by 3 bases and J by 1 base, leaving 6 bases between them. The CDR3 DNA sequence: TGTGCCAGCAGTGAATTCCGCCAAGAGACCCAGTACTTC. This gives the protein CASSEFRQETQYF.

The chain has TRBV6-1 and TRBJ2-2; possibly TRBD2 for D (6 bases). In germline, CDR1 is MNHNS, CDR2 SASEGT. Trimming left V 3 bases short and J 5 bases short, with 22 bases between. The CDR3 runs to 18 residues. The DNA of the CDR3 is TGTGCCAGCAGTGACCCCCCAGGGAGCCGGGGGTGGACCGGGGAGCTGTTTTTT. This encodes CASSDPPGSRGWTGELFF.

The chain carries TRBV7-2 and TRBJ2-3; 10 bases are shared with TRBD2. The ends lost 2 bases at V and 2 bases at J; junction bases unmatched: 7. Looked up from germline, CDR1 is SGHTA and CDR2 is FQGNSA. The CDR3 loop spans 17 amino acids. CDR3 nucleotide sequence: TGTGCCAGCAGCTTAACAGCTAGCGGGGGTTTCACAGATACGCAGTATTTT. As protein: CASSLTASGGFTDTQYF.

This chain joins TRBV4-2 and TRBJ2-7; a possible D gene is TRBD1 (6 bases). The V end was cut by 0 bases, the J end by 3 bases, with 15 bases between. The V gene's germline CDR1 is LGHNA and CDR2 YNFKEQ. This CDR3 has 16 residues. The CDR3 spells CASSQEGPGQNYEQYF. Here the CDR3 DNA reads TGTGCCAGCAGCCAAGAAGGCCCGGGACAAAACTACGAGCAGTACTTC.

V and J are TRBV16 and TRBJ1-2, with 7 bases that match TRBD1. V lost 4 bases, J lost 8 bases, and 10 bases stayed unmatched. Germline V gene sequence: CDR1 KGHSY, CDR2 FQNENV. This CDR3 region has 14 residues. The CDR3 is CASSPRGNPHGYTF. The CDR3 DNA follows: TGTGCCAGCAGCCCCAGGGGGAACCCCCACGGCTACACCTTC.